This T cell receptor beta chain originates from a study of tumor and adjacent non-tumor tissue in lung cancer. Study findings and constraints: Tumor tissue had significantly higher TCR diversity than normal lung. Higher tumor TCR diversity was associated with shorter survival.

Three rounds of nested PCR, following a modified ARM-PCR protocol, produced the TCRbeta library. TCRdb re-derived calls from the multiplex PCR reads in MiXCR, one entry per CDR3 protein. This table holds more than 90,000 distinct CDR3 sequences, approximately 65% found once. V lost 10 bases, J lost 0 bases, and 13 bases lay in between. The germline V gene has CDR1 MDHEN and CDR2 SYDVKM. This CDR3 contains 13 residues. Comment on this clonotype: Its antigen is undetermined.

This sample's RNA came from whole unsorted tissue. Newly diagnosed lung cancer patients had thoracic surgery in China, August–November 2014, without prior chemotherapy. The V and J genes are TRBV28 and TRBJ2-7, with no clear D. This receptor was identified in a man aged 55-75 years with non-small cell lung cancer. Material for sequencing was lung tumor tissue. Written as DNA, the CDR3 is TGTGCCACCCGGACCTCTAGCTCCTACGAGCAGTACTTC. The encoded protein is CATRTSSSYEQYF.